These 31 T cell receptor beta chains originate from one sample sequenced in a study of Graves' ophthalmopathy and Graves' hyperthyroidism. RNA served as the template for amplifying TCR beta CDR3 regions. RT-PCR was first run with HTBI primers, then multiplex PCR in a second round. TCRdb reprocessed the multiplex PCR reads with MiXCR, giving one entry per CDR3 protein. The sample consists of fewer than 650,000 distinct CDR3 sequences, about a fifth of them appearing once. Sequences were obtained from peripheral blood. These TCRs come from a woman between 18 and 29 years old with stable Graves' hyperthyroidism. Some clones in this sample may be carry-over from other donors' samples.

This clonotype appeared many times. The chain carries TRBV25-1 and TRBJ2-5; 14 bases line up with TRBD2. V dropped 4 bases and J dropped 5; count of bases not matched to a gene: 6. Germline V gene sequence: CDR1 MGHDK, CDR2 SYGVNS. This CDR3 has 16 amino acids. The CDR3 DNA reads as TGTGCCAGCAGTGCGACTAGCGGGAGGGCCCGCGAGACCCAGTACTTC. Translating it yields CASSATSGRARETQYF.

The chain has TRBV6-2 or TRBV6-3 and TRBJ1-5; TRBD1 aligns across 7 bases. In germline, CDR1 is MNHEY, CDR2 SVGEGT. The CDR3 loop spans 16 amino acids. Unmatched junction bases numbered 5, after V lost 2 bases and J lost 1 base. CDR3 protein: CASSYPDRMSNQPQHF. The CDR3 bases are TGTGCCAGCAGTTACCCGGACAGGATGAGCAATCAGCCCCAGCATTTT.

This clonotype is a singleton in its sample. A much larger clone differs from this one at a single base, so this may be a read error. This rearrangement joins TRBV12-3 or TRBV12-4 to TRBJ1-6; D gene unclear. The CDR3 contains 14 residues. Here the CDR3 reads CAISFWGTDSPLHF. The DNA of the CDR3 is TGTGCCATCAGTTTTTGGGGAACTGATTCACCCCTCCACTTT.

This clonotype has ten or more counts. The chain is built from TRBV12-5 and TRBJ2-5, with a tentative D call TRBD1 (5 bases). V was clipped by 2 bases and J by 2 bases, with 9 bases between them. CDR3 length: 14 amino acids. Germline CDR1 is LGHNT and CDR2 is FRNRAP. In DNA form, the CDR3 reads TGTGCTAGTGGTTTGCAGGGTCCACAAGAGACCCAGTACTTC. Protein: CASGLQGPQETQYF.

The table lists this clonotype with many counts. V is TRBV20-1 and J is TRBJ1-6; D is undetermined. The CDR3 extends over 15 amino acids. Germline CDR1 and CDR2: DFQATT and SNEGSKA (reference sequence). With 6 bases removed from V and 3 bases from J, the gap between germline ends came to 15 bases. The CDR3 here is CSAPSSGVYNSPLHF. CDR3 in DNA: TGCAGTGCCCCTTCGTCCGGCGTCTATAATTCACCCCTCCACTTT.

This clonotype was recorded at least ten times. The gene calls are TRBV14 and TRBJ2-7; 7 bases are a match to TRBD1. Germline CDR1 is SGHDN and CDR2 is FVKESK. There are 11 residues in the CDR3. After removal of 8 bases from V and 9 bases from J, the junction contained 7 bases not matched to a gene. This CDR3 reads CASGTADGQYF. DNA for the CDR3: TGTGCCAGCGGGACAGCGGACGGGCAGTACTTC.

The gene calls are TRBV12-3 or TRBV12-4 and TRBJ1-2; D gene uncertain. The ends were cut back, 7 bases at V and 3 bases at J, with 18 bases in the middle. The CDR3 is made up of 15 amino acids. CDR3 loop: CASTQVGVLDYGYTF. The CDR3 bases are TGTGCCAGCACCCAAGTCGGGGTTCTCGACTATGGCTACACCTTC.

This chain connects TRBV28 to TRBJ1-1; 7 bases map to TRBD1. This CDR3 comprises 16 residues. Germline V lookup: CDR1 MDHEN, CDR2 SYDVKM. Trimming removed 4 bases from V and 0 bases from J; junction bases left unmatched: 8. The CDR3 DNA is TGTGCCAGCAGTTCGGAAGGACAGGTGCTGAACACTGAAGCTTTCTTT. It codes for CASSSEGQVLNTEAFF.

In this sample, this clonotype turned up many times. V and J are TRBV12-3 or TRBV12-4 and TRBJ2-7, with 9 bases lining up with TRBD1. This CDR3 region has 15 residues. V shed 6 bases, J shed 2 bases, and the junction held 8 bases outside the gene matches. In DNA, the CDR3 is TGTGCCAGCAGGACCGCCGGGACAGGGACCTACGAGCAGTACTTC. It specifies CASRTAGTGTYEQYF.

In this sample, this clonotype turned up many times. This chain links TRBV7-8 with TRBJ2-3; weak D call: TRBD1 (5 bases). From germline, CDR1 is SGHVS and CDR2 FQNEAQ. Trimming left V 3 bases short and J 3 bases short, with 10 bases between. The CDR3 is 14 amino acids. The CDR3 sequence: CASSLSSGTDTQYF. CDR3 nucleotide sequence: TGTGCCAGCAGCTTGTCGTCAGGGACAGATACGCAGTATTTT.

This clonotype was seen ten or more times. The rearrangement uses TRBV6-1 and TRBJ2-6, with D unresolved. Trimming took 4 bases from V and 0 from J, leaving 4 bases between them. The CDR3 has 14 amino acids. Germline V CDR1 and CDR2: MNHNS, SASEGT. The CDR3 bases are TGTGCCAGCAGTGCGGTCTCTGGGGCCAACGTCCTGACTTTC. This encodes CASSAVSGANVLTF.

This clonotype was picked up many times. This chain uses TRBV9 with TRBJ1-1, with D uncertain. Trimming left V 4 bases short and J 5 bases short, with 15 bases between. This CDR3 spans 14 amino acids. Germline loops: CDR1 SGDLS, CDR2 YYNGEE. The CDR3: CASSQDPLGTEAFF. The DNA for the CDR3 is TGTGCCAGCAGCCAGGACCCCTTGGGGACTGAAGCTTTCTTT.

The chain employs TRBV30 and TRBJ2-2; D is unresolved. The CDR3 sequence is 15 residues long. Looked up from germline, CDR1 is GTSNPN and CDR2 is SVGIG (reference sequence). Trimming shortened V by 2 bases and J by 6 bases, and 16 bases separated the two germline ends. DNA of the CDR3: TGTGCCTGGAGTTCAGTGGGAATAGGTTCCGGGGAGCTGTTTTTT. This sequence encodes CAWSSVGIGSGELFF.

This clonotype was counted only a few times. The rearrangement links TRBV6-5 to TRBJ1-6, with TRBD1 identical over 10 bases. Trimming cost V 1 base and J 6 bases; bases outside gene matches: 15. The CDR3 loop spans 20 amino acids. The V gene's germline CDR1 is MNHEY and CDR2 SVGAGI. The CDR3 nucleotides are TGTGCCAGCAGTTACTACGCGGGACAGGGGCACTCGGGGGTTAATTCACCCCTCCACTTT. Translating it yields CASSYYAGQGHSGVNSPLHF.

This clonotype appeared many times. This CDR3 reads CASSPSLGQSEAFF. CDR3 bases: TGTGCCAGCAGTCCCAGCCTCGGTCAGTCAGAAGCTTTCTTT. The chain uses TRBV28 and TRBJ1-1; D uncertain. V lost 5 bases and J lost 8, with 18 bases in between. The length of the CDR3 is 14 residues. CDR1 is MDHEN and CDR2 is SYDVKM in the germline V gene. Using reference TRBV28 and TRBJ1-1 for the parts outside the CDR3, the full variable domain is DVKVTQSSRYLVKRTGEKVFLECVQDMDHENMFWYRQDPGLGLRLIYFSYDVKMKEKGDIPEGYSVSREKKERFSLILESASTNQTSMYLCASSPSLGQSEAFFGQGTRLTVV.

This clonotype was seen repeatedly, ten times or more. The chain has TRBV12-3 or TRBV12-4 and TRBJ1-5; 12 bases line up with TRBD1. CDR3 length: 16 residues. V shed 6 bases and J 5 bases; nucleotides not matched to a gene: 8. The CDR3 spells CASSPGTGGFHQPQHF. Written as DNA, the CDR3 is TGTGCCAGCAGCCCGGGGACAGGGGGCTTCCATCAGCCCCAGCATTTT.

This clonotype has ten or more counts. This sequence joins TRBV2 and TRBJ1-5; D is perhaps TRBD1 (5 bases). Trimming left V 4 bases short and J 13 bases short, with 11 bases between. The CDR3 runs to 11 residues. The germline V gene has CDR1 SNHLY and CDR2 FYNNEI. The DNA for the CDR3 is TGTGCCAGCAGTGCGGGACGGTTTCAGCATTTT. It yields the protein CASSAGRFQHF.

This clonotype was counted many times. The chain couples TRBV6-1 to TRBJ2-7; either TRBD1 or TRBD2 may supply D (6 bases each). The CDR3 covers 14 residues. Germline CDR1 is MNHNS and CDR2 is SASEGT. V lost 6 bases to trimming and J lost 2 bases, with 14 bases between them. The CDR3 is CASRTAGGPYEQYF. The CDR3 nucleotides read TGTGCCAGCAGGACAGCCGGGGGCCCCTACGAGCAGTACTTC.

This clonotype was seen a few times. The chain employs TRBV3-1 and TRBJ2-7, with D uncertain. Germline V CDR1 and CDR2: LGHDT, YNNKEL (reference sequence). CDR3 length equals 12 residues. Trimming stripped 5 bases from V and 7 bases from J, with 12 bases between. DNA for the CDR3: TGTGCCAGCAGCAACTTGTTGGGAGAGCAGTACTTC. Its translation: CASSNLLGEQYF.

CDR3 coding DNA: TGTGCCAGCAGCTTAGATCCCGGGGGGATAACTGAAGCTTTCTTT. Encoded protein: CASSLDPGGITEAFF. The chain is built from TRBV11-3 and TRBJ1-1; a weak D match, TRBD1 (5 bases). Germline V gives CDR1 SGHNT, CDR2 YENEEA. The CDR3 runs 15 residues. The V end was cut by 0 bases, the J end by 5 bases, with 13 bases between.

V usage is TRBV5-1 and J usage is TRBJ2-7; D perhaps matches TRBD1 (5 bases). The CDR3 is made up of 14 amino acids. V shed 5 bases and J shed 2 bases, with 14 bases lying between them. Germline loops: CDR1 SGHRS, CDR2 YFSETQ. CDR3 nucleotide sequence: TGCGCCAGCAGTGTTGGGGCCGCCACCTACGAGCAGTACTTC. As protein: CASSVGAATYEQYF.

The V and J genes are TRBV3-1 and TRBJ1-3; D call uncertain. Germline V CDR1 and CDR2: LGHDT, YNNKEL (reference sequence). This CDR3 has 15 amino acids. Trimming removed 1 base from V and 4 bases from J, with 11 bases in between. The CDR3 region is CASSQVEGSGNTIYF. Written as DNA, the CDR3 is TGTGCCAGCAGCCAAGTAGAAGGATCCGGAAACACCATATATTTT.

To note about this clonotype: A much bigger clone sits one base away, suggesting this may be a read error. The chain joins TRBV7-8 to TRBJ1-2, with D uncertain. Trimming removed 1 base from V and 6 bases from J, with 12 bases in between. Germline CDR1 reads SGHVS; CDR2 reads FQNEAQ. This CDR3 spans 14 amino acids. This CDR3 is CASSLEPYLDGYTF. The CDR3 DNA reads TGTGCCAGCAGCTTAGAGCCGTATCTAGATGGCTACACCTTC.

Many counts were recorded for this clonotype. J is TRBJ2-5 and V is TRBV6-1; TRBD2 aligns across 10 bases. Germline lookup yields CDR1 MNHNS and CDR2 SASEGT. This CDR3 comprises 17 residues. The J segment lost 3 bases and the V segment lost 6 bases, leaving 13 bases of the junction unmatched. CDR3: CASSLRTSGGPKETQYF. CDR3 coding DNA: TGTGCCAGCAGCCTCAGGACTAGCGGAGGACCTAAAGAGACCCAGTACTTC.

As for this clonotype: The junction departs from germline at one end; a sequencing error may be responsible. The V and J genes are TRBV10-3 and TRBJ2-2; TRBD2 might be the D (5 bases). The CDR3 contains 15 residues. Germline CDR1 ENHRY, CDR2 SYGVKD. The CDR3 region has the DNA TGTGCCACCGCCTTCATGTGGCTTGACACCGGGGAGCTGTGTTTT. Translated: CATAFMWLDTGELCF.

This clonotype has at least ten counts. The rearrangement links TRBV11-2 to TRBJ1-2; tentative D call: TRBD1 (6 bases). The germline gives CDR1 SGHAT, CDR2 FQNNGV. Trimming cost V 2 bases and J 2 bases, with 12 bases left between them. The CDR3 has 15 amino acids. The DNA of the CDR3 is TGTGCCAGCAGCTTATTAGGGGGAGCCAACTATGGCTACACCTTC. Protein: CASSLLGGANYGYTF.

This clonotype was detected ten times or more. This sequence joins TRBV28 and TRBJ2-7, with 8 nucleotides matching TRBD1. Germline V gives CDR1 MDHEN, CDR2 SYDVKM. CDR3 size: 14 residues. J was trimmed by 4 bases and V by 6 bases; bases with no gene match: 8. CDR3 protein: CASSHGTGIYEQYF. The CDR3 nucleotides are TGTGCCAGCAGCCACGGGACAGGTATTTACGAGCAGTACTTC. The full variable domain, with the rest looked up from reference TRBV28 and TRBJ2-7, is DVKVTQSSRYLVKRTGEKVFLECVQDMDHENMFWYRQDPGLGLRLIYFSYDVKMKEKGDIPEGYSVSREKKERFSLILESASTNQTSMYLCASSHGTGIYEQYFGPGTRLTVT.

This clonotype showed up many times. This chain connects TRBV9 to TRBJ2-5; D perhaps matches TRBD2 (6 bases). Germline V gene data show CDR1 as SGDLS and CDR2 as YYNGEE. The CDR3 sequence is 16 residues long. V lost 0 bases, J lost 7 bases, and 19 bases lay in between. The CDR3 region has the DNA TGTGCCAGCAGCGTAGCTTCGGGCCTAGCGAGCGTGACCCAGTACTTC. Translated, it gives CASSVASGLASVTQYF.

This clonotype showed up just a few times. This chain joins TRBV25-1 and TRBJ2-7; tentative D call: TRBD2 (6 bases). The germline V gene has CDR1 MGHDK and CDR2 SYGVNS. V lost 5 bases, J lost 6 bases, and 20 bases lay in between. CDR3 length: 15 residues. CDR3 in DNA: TGTGCCAGCAGTTCCCACGGGGGTGGTCAGTCCGAGCAGTACTTC. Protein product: CASSSHGGGQSEQYF.

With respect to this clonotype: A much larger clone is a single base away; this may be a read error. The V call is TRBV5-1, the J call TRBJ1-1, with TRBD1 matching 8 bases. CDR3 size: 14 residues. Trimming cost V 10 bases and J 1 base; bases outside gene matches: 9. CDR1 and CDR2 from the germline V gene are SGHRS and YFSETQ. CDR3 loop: CAGTVGQGNTEAFF. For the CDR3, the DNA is TGCGCCGGCACCGTAGGACAGGGGAACACTGAAGCTTTCTTT.

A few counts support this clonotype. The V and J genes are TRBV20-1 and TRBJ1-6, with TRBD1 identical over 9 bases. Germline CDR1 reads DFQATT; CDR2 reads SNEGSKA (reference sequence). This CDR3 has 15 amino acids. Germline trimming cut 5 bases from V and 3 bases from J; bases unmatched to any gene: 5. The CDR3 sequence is CSALSGQGYNSPLHF. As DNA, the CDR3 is TGCAGTGCTCTTTCGGGACAGGGCTATAATTCACCCCTCCACTTT.